A selection of T cell receptor beta chains follows, all from one sample in a study of blood T cell repertoires in COVID-19. Profiling relied on immunoSEQ multiplex PCR, and the TCRdb table lists in-frame clones only, not all of them. The table records 350,000 to 400,000 clones, 88% of them present only once. The sequencing input was PBMCs or T cells enriched from blood (not recorded which). All receptors come from a woman younger than 30 who had recovered from COVID-19. The CDR3 runs from the conserved cysteine through the conserved F or W. A D gene is named only where the DNA matches it firmly. Clone size is stated in some rows and not others, as once, few, many or a class when expanded.

j_call,v_call,d_call,clone_size,cdr3_nt,cdr3_aa
TRBJ1-5,TRBV10-3,NA,once,TGTGCCATCAGTGAGTCCGAACAACTAGATCAGCCCCAGCATTTT,CAISESEQLDQPQHF
TRBJ1-1,TRBV9,NA,NA,TGTGCCAGCAGCGTAGGAGGGGGTGGTCACACTGAAGCTTTCTTT,CASSVGGGGHTEAFF
TRBJ1-4,TRBV2,TRBD1,NA,TGTGCCAGCAGTGATCTAGACAGGGGAGGTGAAAAACTGTTTTTT,CASSDLDRGGEKLFF
TRBJ1-6,TRBV5-3,TRBD1,once,TGTGCCAGAAGCGCAGACGGGACAGGGGATGTATATAATTCACCCCTCCACTTT,CARSADGTGDVYNSPLHF
TRBJ2-7,TRBV6-5,TRBD1,NA,TGTGCCAGCAGGGGGTGGACAGGCTACGAGCAGTACTTC,CASRGWTGYEQYF
TRBJ2-7,TRBV13,NA,NA,TGTGCCAGCAGCTTAGCCAGGGCTTCCTACGAGCAGTACTTC,CASSLARASYEQYF
TRBJ1-2,TRBV2,TRBD1,NA,TGTGCCAGCAGTGTGGCAGGGGGCCGCGGCTACACCTTC,CASSVAGGRGYTF
TRBJ1-5,TRBV4-1,TRBD1,NA,TGCGCCAGCAGCCAAGCCGGGACAGGGATTCAGCCCCAGCATTTT,CASSQAGTGIQPQHF
TRBJ2-2,TRBV12-5,NA,NA,TGTGCTAGTGGTGTGGACAGCACGAACACCGGGGAGCTGTTTTTT,CASGVDSTNTGELFF
TRBJ2-3,TRBV3-1/TRBV3-2,TRBD1,NA,TGTGCCAGCAGCCAATTCGTTCGGACAGGGATGACAGATACGCAGTATTTT,CASSQFVRTGMTDTQYF
TRBJ1-3,TRBV7-9,NA,NA,TGTGCCAGCAGCCCGGGGGACGGGGGAAACACCATATATTTT,CASSPGDGGNTIYF
TRBJ2-3,TRBV27,NA,once,TGTGCCAGCGGGGACTGGCTCACAGATACGCAGTATTTT,CASGDWLTDTQYF
TRBJ1-2,TRBV19,TRBD1,NA,TGTGCCAGTAGTGGCGACAGGGGGATGAATGGCTACACCTTC,CASSGDRGMNGYTF
TRBJ1-5,TRBV5-5,TRBD1,NA,TGTGCCAGCAGCTTGGAAAACAGGGGGCGGGAGCCCCAGCATTTT,CASSLENRGREPQHF
TRBJ2-7,TRBV19,TRBD1,NA,TGTGCCAGTAGTAGGGCCCCTCCTGGCGGGGACAGGGCCTACGAGCAGTACTTC,CASSRAPPGGDRAYEQYF
TRBJ1-2,TRBV28,NA,NA,TGTGCCAGCAGTTTTCAGGGGCCAACCCGTGGTGGCTACACCTTC,CASSFQGPTRGGYTF
TRBJ1-2,TRBV4-2,NA,NA,TGTGCCAGCAGCCAAGTCGAAGGGGAAGGGGGCTATGGCTACACCTTC,CASSQVEGEGGYGYTF
TRBJ2-7,TRBV9,TRBD1,many,TGTGCCAGCAGCGCGTCACCGGGACAGTCATACGAGCAGTACTTC,CASSASPGQSYEQYF
TRBJ2-3,TRBV3-1/TRBV3-2,NA,few,TGTGCCAGCAGCCTAGGGGCTAGCGTCACAGATACGCAGTATTTT,CASSLGASVTDTQYF
TRBJ2-2,TRBV7-2,TRBD2,NA,TGTGCCAGCAGCTTAGCGCCCATTATAGCGGGGACCGGGGAGCTGTTTTTT,CASSLAPIIAGTGELFF